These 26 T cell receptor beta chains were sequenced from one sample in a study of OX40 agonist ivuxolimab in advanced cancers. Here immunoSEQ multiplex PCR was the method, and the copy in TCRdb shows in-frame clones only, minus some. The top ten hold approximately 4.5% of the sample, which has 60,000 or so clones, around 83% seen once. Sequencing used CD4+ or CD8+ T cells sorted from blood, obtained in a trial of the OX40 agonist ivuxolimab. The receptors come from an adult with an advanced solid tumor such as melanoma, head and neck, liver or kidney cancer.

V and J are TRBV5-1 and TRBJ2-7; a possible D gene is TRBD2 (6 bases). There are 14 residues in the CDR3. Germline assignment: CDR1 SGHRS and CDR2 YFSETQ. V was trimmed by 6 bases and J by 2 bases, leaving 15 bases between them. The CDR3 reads CASNPGALTYEQYF. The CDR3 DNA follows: TGCGCCAGCAACCCGGGAGCCCTCACCTACGAGCAGTACTTC.

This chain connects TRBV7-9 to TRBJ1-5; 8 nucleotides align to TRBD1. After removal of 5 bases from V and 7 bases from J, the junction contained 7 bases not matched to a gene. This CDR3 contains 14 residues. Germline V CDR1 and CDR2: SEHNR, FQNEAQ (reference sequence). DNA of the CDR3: TGTGCCAGCAGCATGACAGGGGTCCGGCAGCCCCAGCATTTT. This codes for CASSMTGVRQPQHF. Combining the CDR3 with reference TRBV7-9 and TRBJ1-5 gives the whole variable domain DTGVSQNPRHKITKRGQNVTFRCDPISEHNRLYWYRQTLGQGPEFLTYFQNEAQLEKSRLLSDRFSAERPKGSFSTLEIQRTEQGDSAMYLCASSMTGVRQPQHFGDGTRLSIL.

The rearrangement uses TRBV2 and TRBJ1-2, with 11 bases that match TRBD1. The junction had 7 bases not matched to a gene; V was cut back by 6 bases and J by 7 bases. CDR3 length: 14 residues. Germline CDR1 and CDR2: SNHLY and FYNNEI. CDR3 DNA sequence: TGTGCCAGCAGCGCTCAAGGACAGGGGGCTGGCTACACCTTC. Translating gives CASSAQGQGAGYTF.

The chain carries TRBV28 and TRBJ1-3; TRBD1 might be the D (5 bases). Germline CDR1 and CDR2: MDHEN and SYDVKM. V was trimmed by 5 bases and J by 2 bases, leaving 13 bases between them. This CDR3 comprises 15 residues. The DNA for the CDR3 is TGTGCCAGCAGTATGGGTGGGGGAACTGGAAACACCATATATTTT. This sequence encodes CASSMGGGTGNTIYF. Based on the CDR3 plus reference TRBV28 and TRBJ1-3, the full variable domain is DVKVTQSSRYLVKRTGEKVFLECVQDMDHENMFWYRQDPGLGLRLIYFSYDVKMKEKGDIPEGYSVSREKKERFSLILESASTNQTSMYLCASSMGGGTGNTIYFGEGSWLTVV.

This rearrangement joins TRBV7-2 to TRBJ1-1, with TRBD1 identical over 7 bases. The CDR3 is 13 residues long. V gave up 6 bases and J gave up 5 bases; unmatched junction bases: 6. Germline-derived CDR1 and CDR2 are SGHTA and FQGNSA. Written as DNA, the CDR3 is TGTGCCAGCAGACAAACAGGGGAGACTGAAGCTTTCTTT. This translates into CASRQTGETEAFF.

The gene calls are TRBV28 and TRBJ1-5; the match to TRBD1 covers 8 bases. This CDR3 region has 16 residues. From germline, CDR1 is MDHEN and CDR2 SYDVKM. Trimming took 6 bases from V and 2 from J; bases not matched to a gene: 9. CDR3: CASSGQGRGGNQPQHF. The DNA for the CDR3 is TGTGCCAGCAGCGGACAGGGCAGAGGGGGCAATCAGCCCCAGCATTTT.

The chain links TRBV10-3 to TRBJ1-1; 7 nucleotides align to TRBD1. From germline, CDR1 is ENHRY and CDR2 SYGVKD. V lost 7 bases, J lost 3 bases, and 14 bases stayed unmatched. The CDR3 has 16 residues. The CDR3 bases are TGTGCCATCACCAATGACAGGGAAGGTTTGGACACTGAAGCTTTCTTT. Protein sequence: CAITNDREGLDTEAFF.

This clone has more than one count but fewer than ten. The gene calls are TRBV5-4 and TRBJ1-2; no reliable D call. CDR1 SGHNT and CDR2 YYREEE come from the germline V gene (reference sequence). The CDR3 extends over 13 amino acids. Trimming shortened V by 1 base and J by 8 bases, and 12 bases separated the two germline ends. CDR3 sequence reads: CASSLHSQVGYTF. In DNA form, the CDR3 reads TGTGCCAGCAGCTTGCACTCGCAGGTGGGCTACACCTTC.

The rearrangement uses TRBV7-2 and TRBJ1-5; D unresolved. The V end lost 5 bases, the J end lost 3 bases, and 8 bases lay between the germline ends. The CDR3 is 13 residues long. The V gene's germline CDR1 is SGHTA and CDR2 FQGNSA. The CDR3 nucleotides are TGTGCCAGCAGCGAGAGGACCAATCAGCCCCAGCATTTT. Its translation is CASSERTNQPQHF.

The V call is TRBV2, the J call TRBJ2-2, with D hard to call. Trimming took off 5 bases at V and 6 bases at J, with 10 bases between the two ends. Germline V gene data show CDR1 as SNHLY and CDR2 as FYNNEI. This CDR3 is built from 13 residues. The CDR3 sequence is CASSSPGAGELFF. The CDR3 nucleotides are TGTGCCAGCAGTTCTCCTGGAGCCGGGGAGCTGTTTTTT. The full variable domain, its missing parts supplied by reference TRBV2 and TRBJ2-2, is EPEVTQTPSHQVTQMGQEVILRCVPISNHLYFYWYRQILGQKVEFLVSFYNNEISEKSEIFDDQFSVERPDGSNFTLKIRSTKLEDSAMYFCASSSPGAGELFFGEGSRLTVL.

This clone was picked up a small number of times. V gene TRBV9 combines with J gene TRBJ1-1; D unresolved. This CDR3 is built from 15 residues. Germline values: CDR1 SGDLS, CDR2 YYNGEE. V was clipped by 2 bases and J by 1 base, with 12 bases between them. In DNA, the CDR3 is TGTGCCAGCAGCGTCGGAGTACAGCCGAACACTGAAGCTTTCTTT. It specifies CASSVGVQPNTEAFF.

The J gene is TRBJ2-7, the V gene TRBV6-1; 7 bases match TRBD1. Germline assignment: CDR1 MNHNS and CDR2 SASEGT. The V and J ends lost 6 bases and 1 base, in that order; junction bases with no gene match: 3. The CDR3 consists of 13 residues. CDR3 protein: CASRPGQSYEQYF. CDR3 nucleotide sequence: TGTGCCAGCAGGCCGGGACAGTCCTACGAGCAGTACTTC.

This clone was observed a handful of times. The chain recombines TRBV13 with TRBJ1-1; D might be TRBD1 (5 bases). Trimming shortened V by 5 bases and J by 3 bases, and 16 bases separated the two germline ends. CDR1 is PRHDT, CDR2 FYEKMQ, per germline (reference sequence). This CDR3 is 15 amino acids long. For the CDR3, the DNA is TGTGCCAGCAGCACACGAGGAGGGGCCCACACTGAAGCTTTCTTT. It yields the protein CASSTRGGAHTEAFF.

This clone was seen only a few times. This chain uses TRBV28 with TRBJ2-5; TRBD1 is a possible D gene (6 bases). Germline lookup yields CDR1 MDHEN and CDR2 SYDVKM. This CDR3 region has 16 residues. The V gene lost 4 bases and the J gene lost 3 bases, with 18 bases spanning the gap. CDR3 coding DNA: TGTGCCAGCAGTTCGCCACCGCAACAGGGTGAAGAGACCCAGTACTTC. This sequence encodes CASSSPPQQGEETQYF.

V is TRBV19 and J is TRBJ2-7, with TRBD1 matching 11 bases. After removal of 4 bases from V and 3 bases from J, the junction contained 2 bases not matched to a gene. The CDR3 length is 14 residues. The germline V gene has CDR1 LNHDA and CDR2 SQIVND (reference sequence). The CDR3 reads CASSTGQGGYEQYF. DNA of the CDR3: TGTGCCAGTAGTACGGGACAGGGGGGCTACGAGCAGTACTTC.

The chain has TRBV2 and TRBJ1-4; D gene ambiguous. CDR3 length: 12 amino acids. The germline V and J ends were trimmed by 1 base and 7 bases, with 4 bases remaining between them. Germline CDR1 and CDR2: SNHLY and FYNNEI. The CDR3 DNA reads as TGTGCCAGCAGTGAAGGAGGTGAAAAACTGTTTTTT. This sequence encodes CASSEGGEKLFF. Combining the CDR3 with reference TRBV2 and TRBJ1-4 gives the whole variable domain EPEVTQTPSHQVTQMGQEVILRCVPISNHLYFYWYRQILGQKVEFLVSFYNNEISEKSEIFDDQFSVERPDGSNFTLKIRSTKLEDSAMYFCASSEGGEKLFFGSGTQLSVL.

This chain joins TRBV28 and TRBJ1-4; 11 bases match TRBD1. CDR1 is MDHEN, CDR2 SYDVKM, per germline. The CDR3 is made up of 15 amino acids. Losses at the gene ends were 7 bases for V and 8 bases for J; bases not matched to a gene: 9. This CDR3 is CASIAPGTGGEKLFF. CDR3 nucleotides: TGTGCCAGCATCGCACCCGGGACAGGGGGAGAAAAACTGTTTTTT.

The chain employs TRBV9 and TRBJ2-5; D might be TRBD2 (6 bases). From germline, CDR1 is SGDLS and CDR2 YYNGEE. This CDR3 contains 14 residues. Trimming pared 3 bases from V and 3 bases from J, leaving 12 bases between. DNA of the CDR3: TGTGCCAGCAGCGCGGATAGCGGCAAAGAGACCCAGTACTTC. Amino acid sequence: CASSADSGKETQYF.

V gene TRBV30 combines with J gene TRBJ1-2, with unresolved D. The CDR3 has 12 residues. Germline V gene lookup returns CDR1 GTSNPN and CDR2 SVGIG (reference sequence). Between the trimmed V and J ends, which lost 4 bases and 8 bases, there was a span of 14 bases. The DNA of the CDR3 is TGTGCCTGGACCCTTGTCGGTTTCGGCTACACCTTC. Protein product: CAWTLVGFGYTF.

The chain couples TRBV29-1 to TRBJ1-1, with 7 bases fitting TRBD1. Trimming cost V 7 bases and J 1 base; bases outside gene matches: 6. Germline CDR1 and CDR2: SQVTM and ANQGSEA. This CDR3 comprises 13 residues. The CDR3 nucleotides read TGCAGCGCTATGTCAGGGGGGAACACTGAAGCTTTCTTT. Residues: CSAMSGGNTEAFF.

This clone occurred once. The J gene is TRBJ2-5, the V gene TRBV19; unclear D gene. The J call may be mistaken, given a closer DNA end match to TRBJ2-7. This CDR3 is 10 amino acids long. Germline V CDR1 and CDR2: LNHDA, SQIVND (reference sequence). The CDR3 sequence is CAIIYYEQYF. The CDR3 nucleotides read TGTGCCATCATTTACTACGAGCAGTACTTC.

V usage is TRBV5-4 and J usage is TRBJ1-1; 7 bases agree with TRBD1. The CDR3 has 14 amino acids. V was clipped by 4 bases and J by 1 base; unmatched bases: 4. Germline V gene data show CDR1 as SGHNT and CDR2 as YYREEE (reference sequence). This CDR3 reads CASSTTGPNTEAFF. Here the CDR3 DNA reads TGTGCCAGCAGCACGACAGGGCCGAACACTGAAGCTTTCTTT.

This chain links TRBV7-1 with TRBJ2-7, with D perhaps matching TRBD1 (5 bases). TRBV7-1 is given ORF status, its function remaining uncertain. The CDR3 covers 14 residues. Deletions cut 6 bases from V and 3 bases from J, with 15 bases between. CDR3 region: CASSNRISLYEQYF. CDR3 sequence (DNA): TGTGCCAGCAGTAACAGGATCAGCCTCTACGAGCAGTACTTC.

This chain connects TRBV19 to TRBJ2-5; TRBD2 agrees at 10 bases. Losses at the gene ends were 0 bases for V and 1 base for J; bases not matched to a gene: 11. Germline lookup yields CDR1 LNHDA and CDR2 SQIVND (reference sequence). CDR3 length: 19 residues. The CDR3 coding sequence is TGTGCCAGTAGTATAGACGGCCTAGCGGGAGCTTCGAGCCAAGAGACCCAGTACTTC. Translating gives CASSIDGLAGASSQETQYF.

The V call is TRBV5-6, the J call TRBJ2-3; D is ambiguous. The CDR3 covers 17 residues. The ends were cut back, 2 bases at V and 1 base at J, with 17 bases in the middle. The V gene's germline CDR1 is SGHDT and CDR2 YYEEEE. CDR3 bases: TGTGCCAGCAGCTTCCCCAGTCCCCGAAGTCGCACAGATACGCAGTATTTT. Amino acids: CASSFPSPRSRTDTQYF. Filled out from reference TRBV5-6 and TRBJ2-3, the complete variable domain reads DAGVTQSPTHLIKTRGQQVTLRCSPKSGHDTVSWYQQALGQGPQFIFQYYEEEERQRGNFPDRFSGHQFPNYSSELNVNALLLGDSALYLCASSFPSPRSRTDTQYFGPGTRLTVL.

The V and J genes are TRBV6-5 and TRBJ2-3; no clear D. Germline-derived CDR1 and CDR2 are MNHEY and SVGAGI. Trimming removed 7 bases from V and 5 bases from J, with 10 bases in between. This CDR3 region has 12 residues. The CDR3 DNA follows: TGTGCCAGCACCCCAGGTGGAGATACGCAGTATTTT. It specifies CASTPGGDTQYF.